In its sample, the clone carrying this T cell receptor (beta chain) was seen once. The data were produced by immunoSEQ multiplex PCR, yet TCRdb's version contains in-frame clones alone and is incomplete. The sample includes about 64,000 clones, 80% to 95% of them seen just once. These data are taken from a study of OX40 agonist ivuxolimab in advanced cancers. Per germline, CDR1 SGHRS and CDR2 YFSETQ. The CDR3 contains 17 residues. The V segment lost 1 base and the J segment 0 bases; nucleotides outside the gene matches: 7. The chain employs TRBV5-1 and TRBJ1-3; 7 nucleotides align to TRBD1. The sequence came from an adult with an advanced solid tumor such as melanoma, head and neck, liver or kidney cancer. Sequenced here: CD4+ or CD8+ T cells sorted from blood, sampled in a trial of the OX40 agonist ivuxolimab. CDR3 sequence reads: CASSLRDSTFSGNTIYF. CDR3 nucleotide sequence: TGCGCCAGCAGCTTGCGGGACAGTACCTTCTCTGGAAACACCATATATTTT.